Listed below are T cell receptor beta chains from one sample, sequenced in a study of blood T cell repertoires in COVID-19. TCRdb keeps only in-frame clones here, not all; method: immunoSEQ multiplex PCR. The sample records about 160,000 clones, approximately 88% being singletons. Sequences were obtained from peripheral blood. These TCRs come from a man aged 18 to 29 with active or convalescent COVID-19. Each CDR3 is given with its conserved first and last residue. The D gene is left open where the match is weak. Clone size is given for some rows only: seen once, a few or many times, or a class if the clone is expanded.

NA	TRBV28	NA	TRBJ2-7	CASSLMGARYEQYF	TGTGCCAGCAGTTTAATGGGGGCGCGCTACGAGCAGTACTTC
NA	TRBV6-5	NA	TRBJ1-1	CASSYSSQNTEAFF	TGTGCCAGCAGTTACTCCAGTCAGAACACTGAAGCTTTCTTT
NA	TRBV9	NA	TRBJ2-3	CASSVDSLSTDTQYF	TGTGCCAGCAGCGTAGATTCCCTTAGCACAGATACGCAGTATTTT
NA	TRBV2	TRBD1	TRBJ1-6	CASSHRGGSPLHF	TGTGCCAGCAGTCACAGGGGTGGTTCACCCCTCCACTTT
NA	TRBV9	NA	TRBJ1-3	CASSVGEGSGNTIYF	TGTGCCAGCAGCGTCGGGGAGGGCTCTGGAAACACCATATATTTT
NA	TRBV7-2	NA	TRBJ2-7	CASSTRSAGAGEQYF	TGTGCCAGCAGCACTAGGAGTGCGGGGGCTGGCGAGCAGTACTTC
few	TRBV11-2	NA	TRBJ2-7	CASSLGPGAYEQYF	TGTGCCAGCAGCTTAGGTCCAGGTGCCTACGAGCAGTACTTC
NA	TRBV6-6	NA	TRBJ2-4	CASSGQNIQYF	TGTGCCAGCAGTGGACAGAACATTCAGTACTTC
NA	TRBV14	NA	TRBJ1-1	CASSQVQVMNTEAFF	TGTGCCAGCAGCCAAGTACAGGTCATGAACACTGAAGCTTTCTTT
NA	TRBV5-1	NA	TRBJ1-4	CASRDTGLTNEKLFF	TGCGCCAGCAGGGATACAGGGCTAACTAATGAAAAACTGTTTTTT
NA	TRBV9	TRBD2	TRBJ2-1	CASSVTSGGWYEQFF	TGTGCCAGCAGCGTGACTAGCGGGGGGTGGTATGAGCAGTTCTTC
NA	TRBV9	NA	TRBJ1-1	CASSATGNTEAFF	TGTGCCAGCAGCGCCACAGGGAACACTGAAGCTTTCTTT
medium-sized	TRBV6-2/TRBV6-3	NA	TRBJ2-7	CASNPGGVYEQYF	TGTGCCAGCAACCCAGGGGGGGTCTACGAGCAGTACTTC
NA	TRBV7-2	TRBD2	TRBJ2-3	CASSLAGTSGRPDTQYF	TGTGCCAGCAGCTTAGCCGGGACTAGCGGGAGACCAGATACGCAGTATTTT
NA	TRBV6-5	TRBD1	TRBJ2-5	CASSSTTGKQETQYF	TGTGCCAGCAGTTCAACGACAGGGAAGCAAGAGACCCAGTACTTC
NA	TRBV5-1	TRBD2	TRBJ2-3	CASSKGLEADTQYF	TGCGCCAGCAGCAAGGGACTAGAAGCGGATACGCAGTATTTT
NA	TRBV12-3/TRBV12-4	NA	TRBJ2-2	CASSLSGPGELFF	TGTGCCAGCAGTTTATCAGGGCCCGGGGAGCTGTTTTTT
once	TRBV19	TRBD2	TRBJ2-3	CASSPGLRTDTQYF	TGTGCCAGTAGTCCGGGACTACGCACAGATACGCAGTATTTT
NA	TRBV5-4	TRBD1	TRBJ1-3	CASSPGQGATGNTIYF	TGTGCCAGCAGCCCTGGACAGGGAGCAACCGGAAACACCATATATTTT
NA	TRBV12-2	NA	TRBJ1-4	CATQNATNEKLFF	TGTGCAACCCAGAATGCAACTAATGAAAAACTGTTTTTT
NA	TRBV7-3	NA	TRBJ1-1	CASSLAGADTEAFF	TGTGCCAGCAGCCTCGCGGGGGCTGACACTGAAGCTTTCTTT
once	TRBV4-2	TRBD2	TRBJ2-2	CASSPPGGRASGELFF	TGTGCCAGCAGCCCCCCGGGCGGGAGGGCCTCCGGGGAGCTGTTTTTT
NA	TRBV28	TRBD1	TRBJ2-7	CASRRPGTGGYEQYF	TGTGCCAGCAGACGGCCGGGGACAGGAGGGTACGAGCAGTACTTC
NA	TRBV29-1	NA	TRBJ2-3	CSGGTSTDTQYF	TGCAGCGGAGGTACTAGCACAGATACGCAGTATTTT